One and the same sample provided the 22 T cell receptor beta chains below, sequenced in a study of blood T cell repertoires in COVID-19. Measured with immunoSEQ multiplex PCR; TCRdb has only the in-frame clones, and not every one. The data hold about 86,000 clones, with over 80% observed a single time. The source material was peripheral blood. These receptor sequences come from a woman older than 75 with active or convalescent COVID-19.

This clone turned up a few times. The CDR3 region has the DNA TGTGCCAGCAGCTTGTCGATGAGGGGGTATCCCTACGAGCAGTACTTC. Protein: CASSLSMRGYPYEQYF. The chain recombines TRBV7-2 with TRBJ2-7, with a possible D match to TRBD1 (6 bases). Trimming took 3 bases from V and 2 from J, leaving 17 bases between them. Per the germline V gene, CDR1 is SGHTA and CDR2 is FQGNSA. The CDR3 extends over 16 amino acids.

The CDR3 reads CASSLGTGYGYTF. The CDR3 region has the DNA TGTGCCAGCAGCTTGGGGACAGGGTATGGCTACACCTTC. This chain joins TRBV5-6 and TRBJ1-2; TRBD1 aligns across 8 bases. Germline CDR1 is SGHDT and CDR2 is YYEEEE. V shed 0 bases and J 5 bases; nucleotides not matched to a gene: 0. This CDR3 is built from 13 residues.

The rearrangement links TRBV6-1 to TRBJ1-4; TRBD1 matches at 7 bases. The junction had 7 bases not matched to a gene; V was cut back by 2 bases and J by 7 bases. Germline CDR1 MNHNS, CDR2 SASEGT. The CDR3 totals 15 residues. CDR3 sequence reads: CASSELRGPGEKLFF. The CDR3 nucleotides read TGTGCCAGCAGTGAATTGAGGGGGCCGGGTGAAAAACTGTTTTTT.

J is TRBJ2-7 and V is TRBV3-1 (or the pseudogene TRBV3-2); TRBD1 matches 10 bases. Germline V gene sequence: CDR1 LGHDT, CDR2 YNNKEL (reference sequence). CDR3 size: 16 residues. V trimming: 3 bases; J trimming: 0 bases; junction bases outside the gene matches: 5. In DNA form, the CDR3 reads TGTGCCAGCAGCCACGCGGGGGACAGGGGCTCCTACGAGCAGTACTTC. Translation: CASSHAGDRGSYEQYF.

The chain uses TRBV11-2 and TRBJ2-3; 8 nucleotides line up with TRBD1. The V gene's germline CDR1 is SGHAT and CDR2 FQNNGV. V was pared by 1 base and J by 5 bases, with 11 bases of the junction left unmatched. The CDR3 is made up of 17 amino acids. This chain's CDR3 is CASSLAGQGAGIDTQYF. CDR3 sequence (DNA): TGTGCCAGCAGCTTAGCCGGGCAGGGGGCTGGAATAGATACGCAGTATTTT.

This sequence joins TRBV5-4 and TRBJ2-7, with 12 bases aligning to TRBD2. The CDR3 runs to 15 residues. CDR1 SGHNT and CDR2 YYREEE come from the germline V gene (reference sequence). J gave up 2 bases and V 2 bases, and 2 bases lay outside the gene matches. The CDR3 bases are TGTGCCAGCAGCTTAGGACTAGCGGGGACCTACGAGCAGTACTTC. This gives the protein CASSLGLAGTYEQYF.

The rearrangement links TRBV11-2 to TRBJ1-1; tentative D call: TRBD1 (5 bases). CDR3 length equals 15 residues. Germline lookup yields CDR1 SGHAT and CDR2 FQNNGV. V was clipped by 1 base and J by 6 bases, with 15 bases between them. The CDR3, as DNA: TGTGCCAGCAGCTTAGGTTTCGGGGGTTCGGCTGAAGCTTTCTTT. Translating it yields CASSLGFGGSAEAFF. Complete variable domain (other parts from reference TRBV11-2 and TRBJ1-1): EAGVAQSPRYKIIEKRQSVAFWCNPISGHATLYWYQQILGQGPKLLIQFQNNGVVDDSQLPKDRFSAERLKGVDSTLKIQPAKLEDSAVYLCASSLGFGGSAEAFFGQGTRLTVV.

The J gene is TRBJ2-4, the V gene TRBV29-1; 10 nucleotides agree with TRBD1. The CDR3 is 15 residues long. With V trimmed by 6 bases and J by 1 base, 6 bases remained unmatched. Germline CDR1 is SQVTM and CDR2 is ANQGSEA. CDR3 region: CSVVRQGAAKNIQYF. The CDR3 DNA reads TGCAGCGTGGTCCGACAGGGGGCCGCCAAAAACATTCAGTACTTC. Full variable domain (rest looked up from reference TRBV29-1 and TRBJ2-4): SAVISQKPSRDICQRGTSLTIQCQVDSQVTMMFWYRQQPGQSLTLIATANQGSEATYESGFVIDKFPISRPNLTFSTLTVSNMSPEDSSIYLCSVVRQGAAKNIQYFGAGTRLSVL.

The genes are TRBV30 and TRBJ1-3; possible D gene TRBD1, 6 bases. This CDR3 has 13 amino acids. Germline CDR1 and CDR2: GTSNPN and SVGIG (reference sequence). The V gene lost 8 bases and the J gene lost 2 bases, with 13 bases spanning the gap. CDR3 sequence (DNA): TGTGCCAGGGGGGGCACAACTGGAAACACCATATATTTT. Translated: CARGGTTGNTIYF.

The rearrangement uses TRBV11-2 and TRBJ1-1; D not certain. The CDR3 length is 13 residues. V was clipped by 1 base and J by 0 bases, with 3 bases between them. Germline V gene data show CDR1 as SGHAT and CDR2 as FQNNGV. DNA of the CDR3: TGTGCCAGCAGCTTAGCATTGAACACTGAAGCTTTCTTT. Translation gives CASSLALNTEAFF.

The chain links TRBV7-3 to TRBJ2-7, with 7 positions matching TRBD1. The CDR3 is 13 amino acids. V was pared by 3 bases and J by 6 bases, with 5 bases of the junction left unmatched. Germline V gives CDR1 SGHTA, CDR2 FQGTGA. The CDR3 sequence is CASSLTQGVEQYF. In DNA form, the CDR3 reads TGTGCCAGCAGCTTGACTCAGGGGGTCGAGCAGTACTTC.

V usage is TRBV11-2 and J usage is TRBJ1-6; D remains ambiguous. Looked up from germline, CDR1 is SGHAT and CDR2 is FQNNGV. V dropped 4 bases and J dropped 1 base, with 8 bases sitting between them. The CDR3 totals 15 residues. As DNA, the CDR3 is TGTGCCAGCAGCTCCCCTCAGTCCTATAATTCACCCCTCCACTTT. It translates to CASSSPQSYNSPLHF.

The table lists this clone with a count of one. The chain recombines TRBV28 with TRBJ1-4; no clear D. Germline assignment: CDR1 MDHEN and CDR2 SYDVKM. V shed 9 bases and J shed 4 bases, with 18 bases lying between them. The CDR3 length is 15 residues. The CDR3 region has the DNA TGTGCCAGTAGACCCCGGATGCGGCGTAATGAAAAACTGTTTTTT. Residues: CASRPRMRRNEKLFF.

This clone was counted a single time. This chain connects TRBV5-1 to TRBJ2-7; tentative D call: TRBD2 (6 bases). Germline CDR1 reads SGHRS; CDR2 reads YFSETQ. V lost 7 bases and J 5 bases, leaving 19 bases between the germline ends. This CDR3 region has 14 residues. The CDR3 DNA sequence: TGCGCCAGCCAAGCCCGACTAGAAACCCACGAGCAGTACTTC. Translated, it gives CASQARLETHEQYF.

This clone has a handful of counts. This chain connects TRBV29-1 to TRBJ2-7; D remains ambiguous. The V end was cut by 3 bases, the J end by 1 base, with 7 bases between. Germline CDR1 SQVTM, CDR2 ANQGSEA. The CDR3 has 12 residues. CDR3 protein: CSVETQSYEQYF. The CDR3 DNA sequence: TGCAGCGTTGAGACTCAGTCCTACGAGCAGTACTTC.

As concerns this clone: The same CDR3 arises from other DNA sequences in this sample as well. The V gene is TRBV6-1, the J gene TRBJ2-7; 8 nucleotides match TRBD1. From germline, CDR1 is MNHNS and CDR2 SASEGT. CDR3 length: 14 amino acids. V gave up 0 bases and J gave up 4 bases; unmatched junction bases: 2. The CDR3 DNA is TGTGCCAGCAGTGAAGCGCGGACAGGGTACGAGCAGTACTTC. It translates to CASSEARTGYEQYF.

This chain uses TRBV28 with TRBJ2-6; unclear D gene. Germline CDR1 reads MDHEN; CDR2 reads SYDVKM. The CDR3 has 14 amino acids. Deletions cut 5 bases from V and 1 base from J, with 6 bases between. The DNA for the CDR3 is TGTGCCAGCAGTCCTCGGTCTGGGGCCAACGTCCTGACTTTC. Its protein is CASSPRSGANVLTF.

CDR3 bases: TGTGCCAGCAGTTACTCGACGGCTAGCGGGGGTCAGTATGAGCAGTTCTTC. Protein product: CASSYSTASGGQYEQFF. The chain combines TRBV6-2 or TRBV6-3 with TRBJ2-1; the match to TRBD2 covers 10 bases. This CDR3 spans 17 amino acids. CDR1 and CDR2 (germline): MNHEY, SVGEGT. V was clipped by 0 bases and J by 8 bases; unmatched bases: 10.

This chain joins TRBV9 and TRBJ2-2, with 9 bases matching TRBD2. This CDR3 spans 18 amino acids. With 0 bases clipped from V and 1 base from J, the junction kept 7 bases outside the gene matches. Germline assignment: CDR1 SGDLS and CDR2 YYNGEE. The CDR3 region is CASSVGSGGLMNTGELFF. The CDR3, as DNA: TGTGCCAGCAGCGTAGGGAGCGGGGGGCTGATGAACACCGGGGAGCTGTTTTTT.

The gene calls are TRBV11-3 and TRBJ2-7; D remains ambiguous. The CDR3 contains 13 residues. Germline V lookup: CDR1 SGHNT, CDR2 YENEEA. The ends were cut back, 5 bases at V and 5 bases at J, with 13 bases in the middle. The CDR3 bases are TGTGCCAGCAGCAAGAGCACTATTAACGAGCAGTACTTC. It yields the protein CASSKSTINEQYF.

The chain has TRBV28 and TRBJ2-7; TRBD1 matches 7 bases. The CDR3 sequence is 15 residues long. J was trimmed by 2 bases and V by 6 bases; bases with no gene match: 10. Germline V gives CDR1 MDHEN, CDR2 SYDVKM. CDR3 nucleotides: TGTGCCAGCAGGAAAGACAGGGAAATTACCTACGAGCAGTACTTC. Translating gives CASRKDREITYEQYF.

The chain joins TRBV6-5 to TRBJ2-5, with D possibly TRBD1 on 6 matching bases. The CDR3 runs 15 residues. Germline V gene lookup returns CDR1 MNHEY and CDR2 SVGAGI. Trimming removed 6 bases at V and 0 bases at J, with 14 bases between. This chain's CDR3 is CASRHRVGDQETQYF. Written as DNA, the CDR3 is TGTGCCAGCAGGCACAGGGTGGGGGACCAAGAGACCCAGTACTTC.